The 29 T cell receptor beta chains in this list originate from one sample, sequenced in a study of T cell responses to AZD1222 COVID-19 vaccine. Clones were sequenced by immunoSEQ multiplex PCR, and TCRdb holds only the in-frame ones, with some missing. The profile shows approximately 140,000 clones, roughly 92% of them singletons. Specimen: peripheral blood, collected 28 days after the second AZD1222 dose. The receptor source for this set is an adult who received the AZD1222 COVID-19 vaccine.

The chain couples TRBV7-9 to TRBJ1-4, with 8 bases lining up with TRBD1. Germline V lookup: CDR1 SEHNR, CDR2 FQNEAQ (reference sequence). Trimming took 1 base from V and 4 from J; bases not matched to a gene: 14. This CDR3 region has 19 residues. The CDR3 loop is CASSLDPGQGIILNEKLFF. CDR3 DNA sequence: TGTGCCAGCAGCTTAGATCCCGGACAGGGAATAATCCTTAATGAAAAACTGTTTTTT.

This clone was detected only once. V usage is TRBV30 and J usage is TRBJ2-1, with 8 bases matching TRBD2. The germline V gene encodes CDR1 GTSNPN and CDR2 SVGIG (reference sequence). The length of the CDR3 is 14 residues. V was clipped by 2 bases and J by 10 bases; unmatched bases: 10. CDR3 residues: CAWSSSGRKWEQFF. CDR3 DNA: TGTGCCTGGAGTTCGAGCGGGAGAAAATGGGAGCAGTTCTTC.

V and J are TRBV7-2 and TRBJ2-7; D unclear. Germline values: CDR1 SGHTA, CDR2 FQGNSA. V was pared by 4 bases and J by 2 bases, with 12 bases between. This CDR3 has 14 amino acids. CDR3 in DNA: TGTGCCAGCAGCTCCACCATGCCCCCCTACGAGCAGTACTTC. Encoded protein: CASSSTMPPYEQYF.

V and J are TRBV6-5 and TRBJ2-7; D might be TRBD1 (6 bases). V dropped 6 bases and J dropped 4 bases, with 13 bases sitting between them. The CDR3 is made up of 13 amino acids. Looked up from germline, CDR1 is MNHEY and CDR2 is SVGAGI. CDR3: CASRAQGFYEQYF. Here the CDR3 DNA reads TGTGCCAGCAGGGCCCAGGGGTTTTACGAGCAGTACTTC.

The chain employs TRBV7-2 and TRBJ2-7, with D unresolved. Trimming shortened V by 3 bases and J by 0 bases, and 18 bases separated the two germline ends. The CDR3 length is 17 residues. Germline V gene data show CDR1 as SGHTA and CDR2 as FQGNSA. The CDR3 is CASSFSYGGTGSYEQYF. Written as DNA, the CDR3 is TGTGCCAGCAGCTTCTCATACGGCGGCACCGGCTCCTACGAGCAGTACTTC. Drawing the rest from reference TRBV7-2 and TRBJ2-7, the complete variable domain is GAGVSQSPSNKVTEKGKDVELRCDPISGHTALYWYRQSLGQGLEFLIYFQGNSAPDKSGLPSDRFSAERTGGSVSTLTIQRTQQEDSAVYLCASSFSYGGTGSYEQYFGPGTRLTVT.

The chain's CDR3 is CASSPGQVRTSYEQYF. CDR3 coding DNA: TGTGCCAGCAGCCCCGGACAGGTACGAACCTCCTACGAGCAGTACTTC. The rearrangement uses TRBV3-1 (or the pseudogene TRBV3-2) and TRBJ2-7; TRBD1 matches at 7 bases. The ends lost 4 bases at V and 0 bases at J; junction bases unmatched: 9. The CDR3 runs 16 residues. Germline CDR1 LGHDT, CDR2 YNNKEL (reference sequence).

CDR3 DNA: TGTGCCAGCAGCTTGGGAGGGAGGTCACCCCTCCACTTT. It yields the protein CASSLGGRSPLHF. The chain couples TRBV7-6 to TRBJ1-6; D ambiguous. The CDR3 contains 13 residues. V was shortened by 3 bases and J by 10 bases, with 10 bases between the two germline ends. From germline, CDR1 is SGHVS and CDR2 FNYEAQ.

This clone was counted once. The chain uses TRBV7-2 and TRBJ2-5; possibly TRBD1 for D (6 bases). Trimming shortened V by 5 bases and J by 5 bases, and 18 bases separated the two germline ends. Looked up from germline, CDR1 is SGHTA and CDR2 is FQGNSA. CDR3 length equals 15 residues. The CDR3 sequence is CASSRQSGQGETQYF. The CDR3 nucleotides are TGTGCCAGCAGCCGCCAGAGCGGCCAGGGGGAGACCCAGTACTTC. The complete variable domain, with remaining parts taken from reference TRBV7-2 and TRBJ2-5, reads GAGVSQSPSNKVTEKGKDVELRCDPISGHTALYWYRQSLGQGLEFLIYFQGNSAPDKSGLPSDRFSAERTGGSVSTLTIQRTQQEDSAVYLCASSRQSGQGETQYFGPGTRLLVL.

The V call is TRBV5-1, the J call TRBJ2-7, with 7 bases that match TRBD2. Germline assignment: CDR1 SGHRS and CDR2 YFSETQ. The trim removed 1 base at V and 7 bases at J, leaving 5 bases unmatched. This CDR3 has 13 residues. CDR3 region: CASSLPSGGEQYF. As DNA, the CDR3 is TGCGCCAGCAGCTTGCCTAGCGGAGGTGAGCAGTACTTC.

The J gene is TRBJ1-2, the V gene TRBV5-8; D unclear. The V end was cut by 5 bases, the J end by 4 bases, with 12 bases between. CDR3 size: 13 residues. CDR1 is SGHTS and CDR2 is YDEGEE in the germline V gene. The CDR3 DNA reads as TGTGCCAGCAGTCCCAGCAGCCGCTATGGCTACACCTTC. The encoded protein is CASSPSSRYGYTF.

This clone was detected once. The chain employs TRBV21-1 and TRBJ2-3; the table assigns TRBD2, which was not confirmed against the DNA. TRBV21-1 is assigned pseudogene status. The CDR3 consists of 16 residues. This CDR3 is CASSSRLAGGPDTQYF. CDR3 bases: TGTGCCAGCAGCTCGAGACTAGCGGGGGGGCCTGATACGCAGTATTTT.

The V and J genes are TRBV19 and TRBJ2-3; 7 bases fit TRBD1. With V trimmed by 5 bases and J by 3 bases, 8 bases remained unmatched. Germline V CDR1 and CDR2: LNHDA, SQIVND (reference sequence). The CDR3 totals 15 residues. The CDR3 sequence is CASSFDRVRTDTQYF. CDR3 sequence (DNA): TGTGCCAGTAGTTTTGACAGGGTAAGGACAGATACGCAGTATTTT.

This chain uses TRBV11-3 with TRBJ2-1, with TRBD2 identical over 11 bases. The V and J ends lost 3 bases and 0 bases, in that order; junction bases with no gene match: 4. The CDR3 totals 17 residues. Germline lookup yields CDR1 SGHNT and CDR2 YENEEA. CDR3: CASSFLAGGSSYNEQFF. CDR3 coding DNA: TGTGCCAGCAGCTTCCTAGCGGGAGGCTCCTCCTACAATGAGCAGTTCTTC. Combining the CDR3 with reference TRBV11-3 and TRBJ2-1 gives the whole variable domain EAGVVQSPRYKIIEKKQPVAFWCNPISGHNTLYWYLQNLGQGPELLIRYENEEAVDDSQLPKDRFSAERLKGVDSTLKIQPAELGDSAVYLCASSFLAGGSSYNEQFFGPGTRLTVL.

The chain has TRBV7-2 and TRBJ2-1; no clear D. This CDR3 has 16 amino acids. V shed 5 bases and J shed 3 bases, with 17 bases lying between them. Germline V gene sequence: CDR1 SGHTA, CDR2 FQGNSA. CDR3 residues: CASSITGAPNYNEQFF. The CDR3 coding sequence is TGTGCCAGCAGCATCACCGGCGCCCCGAACTACAATGAGCAGTTCTTC.

The chain links TRBV28 to TRBJ1-3; D gene unclear. The CDR3 has 15 residues. Germline CDR1 MDHEN, CDR2 SYDVKM. V was clipped by 7 bases and J by 0 bases, with 13 bases between them. CDR3 amino acids: CASTPGGSSGNTIYF. CDR3 DNA sequence: TGTGCCAGCACTCCAGGTGGCAGCTCTGGAAACACCATATATTTT.

The rearrangement joins TRBV19 to TRBJ2-1, with a possible D match to TRBD2 (6 bases). The V gene lost 7 bases and the J gene lost 15 bases, with 16 bases spanning the gap. Germline V gene sequence: CDR1 LNHDA, CDR2 SQIVND (reference sequence). The CDR3 totals 11 residues. CDR3 in amino acids: CASTAGLSRFF. The CDR3, as DNA: TGTGCCAGTACGGCGGGACTGAGTCGGTTCTTC.

The chain has TRBV5-6 and TRBJ2-7; a weak D match, TRBD2 (6 bases). V shed 4 bases and J shed 4 bases, with 12 bases lying between them. CDR3 length equals 13 residues. Germline-derived CDR1 and CDR2 are SGHDT and YYEEEE. CDR3 DNA sequence: TGTGCCAGCAGCGCCGGGACTGGATACGAGCAGTACTTC. It translates to CASSAGTGYEQYF.

This sequence joins TRBV30 and TRBJ1-2; possible D gene TRBD1, 6 bases. There are 11 residues in the CDR3. The germline gives CDR1 GTSNPN, CDR2 SVGIG (reference sequence). V dropped 2 bases and J dropped 8 bases, with 9 bases sitting between them. CDR3 protein: CAWSLGGGYTF. The CDR3 nucleotides read TGTGCCTGGAGTCTAGGGGGGGGCTACACCTTC.

The V gene is TRBV7-2, the J gene TRBJ1-6; the D gene is possibly TRBD1 (5 bases). Trimming stripped 3 bases from V and 11 bases from J, with 17 bases between. The length of the CDR3 is 15 residues. Germline V CDR1 and CDR2: SGHTA, FQGNSA. The CDR3 loop reads CASSFTGVRGTPLHF. CDR3 DNA sequence: TGTGCCAGCAGCTTTACCGGGGTAAGGGGAACACCCCTCCACTTT.

The chain couples TRBV24-1 to TRBJ2-1; possible D gene TRBD1, 6 bases. V was pared by 4 bases and J by 6 bases, with 12 bases between. Germline values: CDR1 KGHDR, CDR2 SFDVKD. CDR3 length equals 14 residues. The CDR3 loop reads CATSDPDRGNEQFF. The CDR3 region has the DNA TGTGCCACCAGTGACCCGGACAGAGGCAATGAGCAGTTCTTC.

This clone was seen only once. The chain is built from TRBV13 and TRBJ2-5; perhaps TRBD2 as D (5 bases). Per the germline V gene, CDR1 is PRHDT and CDR2 is FYEKMQ (reference sequence). The CDR3 totals 15 residues. With 6 bases removed from V and 2 bases from J, the gap between germline ends came to 16 bases. The CDR3 coding sequence is TGTGCCAGCAGTTATAACTCGGCGGGTCAAGAGACCCAGTACTTC. Its translation is CASSYNSAGQETQYF.

V usage is TRBV4-3 and J usage is TRBJ1-2; D perhaps matches TRBD1 (6 bases). Trimming pared 2 bases from V and 4 bases from J, leaving 14 bases between. This CDR3 spans 15 amino acids. The V gene's germline CDR1 is LGHNA and CDR2 YSLEER. CDR3 in amino acids: CASSQFGQTSYGYTF. The CDR3 DNA sequence: TGCGCCAGCAGCCAATTTGGACAGACTTCCTATGGCTACACCTTC.

The J gene is TRBJ1-3, the V gene TRBV19, with TRBD1 identical over 7 bases. Germline V gene data show CDR1 as LNHDA and CDR2 as SQIVND (reference sequence). CDR3 size: 15 residues. V lost 6 bases and J lost 0; bases outside the gene matches: 5. DNA of the CDR3: TGTGCCAGTAGACAGGGGCCTTACTCTGGAAACACCATATATTTT. Residues: CASRQGPYSGNTIYF. Full variable domain (outside the CDR3, taken from reference TRBV19 and TRBJ1-3): DGGITQSPKYLFRKEGQNVTLSCEQNLNHDAMYWYRQDPGQGLRLIYYSQIVNDFQKGDIAEGYSVSREKKESFPLTVTSAQKNPTAFYLCASRQGPYSGNTIYFGEGSWLTVV.

The chain recombines TRBV5-6 with TRBJ1-2; 9 bases match TRBD1. The V and J ends lost 3 bases and 4 bases, in that order; junction bases with no gene match: 10. CDR1 and CDR2 (germline): SGHDT, YYEEEE. The CDR3 length is 16 residues. CDR3 coding DNA: TGTGCCAGCAGCTCCGGGACAGGGTGGCGTGGCTATGGCTACACCTTC. Translation gives CASSSGTGWRGYGYTF.

The rearrangement uses TRBV23-1 and TRBJ1-6; D is undetermined. Being an ORF, TRBV23-1 has a function that is uncertain. This CDR3 contains 16 residues. The germline V and J ends were trimmed by 4 bases and 0 bases, with 10 bases remaining between them. CDR3 in DNA: TGCGCCAGCAGTCCCCCCCCACGCTCCTATAATTCACCCCTCCACTTT. Residues: CASSPPPRSYNSPLHF.

The V and J genes are TRBV27 and TRBJ1-6; no reliable D call. Germline CDR1 is MNHEY and CDR2 is SMNVEV (reference sequence). Trimming stripped 9 bases from V and 7 bases from J, with 1 base between. There are 9 residues in the CDR3. The CDR3 region is CARNSPLHF. The DNA for the CDR3 is TGTGCCAGGAATTCACCCCTCCACTTT.

V is TRBV28 and J is TRBJ2-7; D call uncertain. This CDR3 is built from 12 residues. Germline V CDR1 and CDR2: MDHEN, SYDVKM. Deletions cut 8 bases from V and 2 bases from J, with 10 bases between. CDR3 region: CASRGPTYEQYF. The DNA of the CDR3 is TGTGCCAGCCGAGGACCGACCTACGAGCAGTACTTC.

This sequence joins TRBV11-3 and TRBJ2-2; no clear D. The CDR3 length is 12 residues. CDR1 SGHNT and CDR2 YENEEA come from the germline V gene. The ends were cut back, 8 bases at V and 6 bases at J, with 10 bases in the middle. In DNA form, the CDR3 reads TGTGCCAGCCAACGGGCAGCCGGGGAGCTGTTTTTT. Protein product: CASQRAAGELFF.

The genes are TRBV19 and TRBJ1-4; D may be TRBD1 (5 bases). Germline V lookup: CDR1 LNHDA, CDR2 SQIVND (reference sequence). Trimming removed 3 bases from V and 5 bases from J, with 16 bases in between. CDR3 size: 16 residues. This CDR3 reads CASSIPYTGANEKLFF. Here the CDR3 DNA reads TGTGCCAGTAGTATCCCTTACACCGGGGCAAATGAAAAACTGTTTTTT.